One and the same sample provided the 4 T cell receptor beta chains below, sequenced in a study of OX40 agonist ivuxolimab in advanced cancers. The repertoire was sequenced with immunoSEQ multiplex PCR; TCRdb's copy has only in-frame clones and lacks some. The sample records about 93,000 clones, roughly 89% being singletons. The sequencing used CD4+ or CD8+ T cells sorted from blood, collected in a trial of the OX40 agonist ivuxolimab. Receptors originate from an adult with an advanced solid tumor such as melanoma, head and neck, liver or kidney cancer.

The rearrangement uses TRBV19 and TRBJ1-1; D is uncertain. CDR1 is LNHDA, CDR2 SQIVND, per germline (reference sequence). The CDR3 runs to 13 residues. Trimming took 10 bases from V and 0 from J, leaving 12 bases between them. In DNA, the CDR3 is TGTGCCACCTCCCGGTGGGTGAACACTGAAGCTTTCTTT. Protein: CATSRWVNTEAFF.

This chain links TRBV7-3 with TRBJ2-1; a weak D match, TRBD1 (6 bases). Looked up from germline, CDR1 is SGHTA and CDR2 is FQGTGA. Trimming took 4 bases from V and 4 from J, leaving 8 bases between them. The CDR3 contains 13 residues. CDR3 residues: CASSWTDYNEQFF. CDR3 sequence (DNA): TGTGCCAGCAGCTGGACAGATTACAATGAGCAGTTCTTC.

This chain joins TRBV11-1 and TRBJ1-2; 7 bases fit TRBD1. The CDR3 covers 14 residues. Germline trimming cut 4 bases from V and 4 bases from J; bases unmatched to any gene: 6. The V gene's germline CDR1 is SGHAT and CDR2 FQDESV (reference sequence). The CDR3 region has the DNA TGTGCCAGCAGCTCTACGAGACAGGGCTATGGCTACACCTTC. It is translated as CASSSTRQGYGYTF.

The V call is TRBV18, the J call TRBJ1-1, with TRBD1 as a possible D gene (6 bases). V was trimmed by 6 bases and J by 4 bases, leaving 18 bases between them. Per the germline V gene, CDR1 is KGHSH and CDR2 is LQKENI. The length of the CDR3 is 15 residues. The CDR3 DNA is TGTGCCAGCTCCCCAAGACGGGGGGCAAGCACTGAAGCTTTCTTT. Amino acid sequence: CASSPRRGASTEAFF.